Below, 2 T cell receptor beta chains from the same sample are listed, as sequenced in a study of STAT5B mutations in CD4+ large granular lymphocyte leukemia. Method: immunoSEQ multiplex PCR; TCRdb's copy keeps in-frame clones and lacks some. The sample consists of just over 40,000 clones, roughly 76% of them appearing once. Sequenced: CD4+ T cells from blood buffy coats. These receptors were taken from a human donor in good health.

This clone was counted only a few times. The chain couples TRBV19 to TRBJ1-5; a weak D match, TRBD1 (5 bases). V lost 5 bases to trimming and J lost 7 bases, with 12 bases between them. There are 13 residues in the CDR3. The germline gives CDR1 LNHDA, CDR2 SQIVND (reference sequence). For the CDR3, the DNA is TGTGCCAGTAGTCCGCAGGGAACCCAGCCCCAGCATTTT. Translating gives CASSPQGTQPQHF.

This clone was detected only once. The chain links TRBV14 to TRBJ2-2; D not resolved. The CDR3 covers 14 residues. V was shortened by 1 base and J by 5 bases, with 8 bases between the two germline ends. Per the germline V gene, CDR1 is SGHDN and CDR2 is FVKESK. CDR3 in amino acids: CASSQGRRTGELFF. CDR3 DNA sequence: TGTGCCAGCAGCCAAGGAAGGAGAACCGGGGAGCTGTTTTTT.